This T cell receptor (beta chain) was recovered during a study of cytomegalovirus exposure and HLA in healthy donors. The CDR3 has 14 residues. V lost 7 bases and J lost 1, with 13 bases in between. Germline V gene sequence: CDR1 MNHNY, CDR2 SVGAGI (reference sequence). The PCR was carried out with 60 Vbeta primers and 13 Jbeta primers. Assay used: immunoSEQ multiplex PCR; TCRdb lists only in-frame clones, some missing. The sample yields about 190,000 clones, nearly 80% seen once. The chain joins TRBV6-6 to TRBJ1-1; D not resolved. Sequenced: PBMCs. The receptor's source is a woman in her thirties in good health and CMV-seropositive. The chain's CDR3 is CASTHGFGNTEAFF. The DNA of the CDR3 is TGTGCCAGCACCCACGGGTTTGGGAACACTGAAGCTTTCTTT.